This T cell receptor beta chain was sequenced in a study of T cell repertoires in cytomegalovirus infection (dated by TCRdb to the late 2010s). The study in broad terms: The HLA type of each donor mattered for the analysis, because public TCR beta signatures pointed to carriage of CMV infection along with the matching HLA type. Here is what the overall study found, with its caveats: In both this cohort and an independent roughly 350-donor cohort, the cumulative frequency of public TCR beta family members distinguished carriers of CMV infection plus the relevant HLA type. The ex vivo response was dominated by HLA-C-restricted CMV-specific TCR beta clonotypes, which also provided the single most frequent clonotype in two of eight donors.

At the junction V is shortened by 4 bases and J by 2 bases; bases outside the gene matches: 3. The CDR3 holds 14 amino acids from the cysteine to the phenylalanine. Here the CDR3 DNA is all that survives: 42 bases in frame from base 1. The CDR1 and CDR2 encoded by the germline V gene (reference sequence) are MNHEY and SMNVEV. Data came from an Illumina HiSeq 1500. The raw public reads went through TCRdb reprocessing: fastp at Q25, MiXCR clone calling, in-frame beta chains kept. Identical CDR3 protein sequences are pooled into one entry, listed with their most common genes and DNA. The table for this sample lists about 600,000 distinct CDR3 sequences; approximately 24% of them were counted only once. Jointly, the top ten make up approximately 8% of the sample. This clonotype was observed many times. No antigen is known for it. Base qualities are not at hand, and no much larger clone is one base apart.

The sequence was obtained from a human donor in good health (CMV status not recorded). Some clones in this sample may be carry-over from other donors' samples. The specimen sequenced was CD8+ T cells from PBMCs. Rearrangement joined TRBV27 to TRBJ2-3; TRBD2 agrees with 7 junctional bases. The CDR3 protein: CASSSLASTDTQYF. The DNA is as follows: TGTGCCAGCAGTTCACTAGCGTCCACAGATACGCAGTATTTT.